The T cell receptor (beta chain) under discussion was sequenced for a study of blood T cell repertoires in COVID-19. Overall study: T cells, B-cell-depleted T cells, or PBMCs provided the cDNA or gDNA that served as material.

This table comes from immunoSEQ multiplex PCR, and its TCRdb copy is limited to in-frame clones, with some not included. The table shows fewer than 120,000 clones, with roughly four fifths occurring only once. Germline V gives CDR1 SGHTA, CDR2 FQGNSA. With 5 bases clipped from V and 4 bases from J, the junction kept 5 bases outside the gene matches. There are 14 residues in the CDR3. The chain is built from TRBV7-2 and TRBJ2-7, with 10 bases identical to TRBD1. The sequencing sample was made of peripheral blood. The sequence was obtained from a woman aged 55 to 70 with acute or convalescent COVID-19. CDR3 nucleotide sequence: TGTGCCAGCAGCCTGGGACAGGGGAGGTACGAGCAGTACTTC. This codes for CASSLGQGRYEQYF.